This is a list of T cell receptor beta chains from one sample in a study of blood T cell repertoires in COVID-19. Profiled with immunoSEQ multiplex PCR; TCRdb holds only in-frame clones, not every one. The sample lists roughly 400,000 clones, about 90% occurring once. Sequenced: PBMCs or T cells enriched from blood (not recorded which). These receptor sequences come from a man younger than 35 who had recovered from COVID-19. CDR3s leave out the opening cysteine and the closing phenylalanine or tryptophan. Only part of the rows carry a size: once, few, many, or a class if the clone is expanded.

cdr3_aa: ASSVGGQTRGSGNTIY
cdr3_length: 16
v_call: TRBV9
clone_size: .

cdr3_aa: ASSTGAGGPQH
cdr3_length: 11
v_call: TRBV6-5
clone_size: once

cdr3_aa: ASSPGSPTLGANYGYT
cdr3_length: 16
v_call: TRBV5-4
clone_size: once

cdr3_aa: ASSTLTGARNQPQH
cdr3_length: 14
v_call: TRBV19
clone_size: .

cdr3_aa: ASSSGTSGVLLNTGELF
cdr3_length: 17
v_call: TRBV28
clone_size: .

cdr3_aa: ASSPDQDGKLF
cdr3_length: 11
v_call: TRBV5-4
clone_size: .

cdr3_aa: ASSQARRTEAF
cdr3_length: 11
v_call: TRBV3-1/TRBV3-2
clone_size: once

cdr3_aa: ASRATGGFETQY
cdr3_length: 12
v_call: TRBV5-1
clone_size: .

cdr3_aa: ASSQAPGGLQPQH
cdr3_length: 13
v_call: TRBV3-1/TRBV3-2
clone_size: .

cdr3_aa: ASSYHPDRAIGETQY
cdr3_length: 15
v_call: TRBV9
clone_size: once

cdr3_aa: ASSASQAEQPQH
cdr3_length: 12
v_call: TRBV7-8
clone_size: .

cdr3_aa: ATSRDRDRGPTEAF
cdr3_length: 14
v_call: TRBV15
clone_size: .

cdr3_aa: AWSGFTGQGGSYGYT
cdr3_length: 15
v_call: TRBV30
clone_size: few

cdr3_aa: ASSLSYSAEAF
cdr3_length: 11
v_call: TRBV28
clone_size: .

cdr3_aa: SVARTESYT
cdr3_length: 9
v_call: TRBV29-1
clone_size: .

cdr3_aa: ASMVTDSEAF
cdr3_length: 10
v_call: TRBV28
clone_size: few

cdr3_aa: ASSDSGQGGQPQH
cdr3_length: 13
v_call: TRBV2
clone_size: .

cdr3_aa: ASSQPSWRQGGSPLH
cdr3_length: 15
v_call: TRBV4-1
clone_size: .

cdr3_aa: ASSPSGRVYGYT
cdr3_length: 12
v_call: TRBV18
clone_size: .

cdr3_aa: ASSVGGGEDTYEQY
cdr3_length: 14
v_call: TRBV5-1
clone_size: .

cdr3_aa: ASSLRVGYGYT
cdr3_length: 11
v_call: TRBV5-6
clone_size: .

cdr3_aa: ASSLSGERSGANVLT
cdr3_length: 15
v_call: TRBV27
clone_size: once

cdr3_aa: ASSLSLQGLQETQY
cdr3_length: 14
v_call: TRBV7-9
clone_size: .

cdr3_aa: ASSFSGTSYNEQF
cdr3_length: 13
v_call: TRBV7-9
clone_size: .

cdr3_aa: ATSDPDSYGYT
cdr3_length: 11
v_call: TRBV24-1
clone_size: .

cdr3_aa: ASSSGQGALNTEAF
cdr3_length: 14
v_call: TRBV7-9
clone_size: .